Listed here are 14 T cell receptor beta chains from one sample, sequenced in a study of blood T cell repertoires in COVID-19 (dated by TCRdb to 2020 to 2022). The library was produced with the immunoSEQ multiplex PCR assay. TCRdb mirrors the immuneACCESS table, restricted to in-frame sequences. Some clones are absent from its copies; in checked studies, under half trace to an unresolved V gene, and the reason for the others is unknown. This sample lists some 250,000 clones; about 83% were detected once. The ten biggest clones cover 5.7% of the sample. The specimen sequenced was peripheral blood. All receptors derive from a man aged 80 or over with acute or convalescent COVID-19.

The chain has TRBV7-8 and TRBJ1-1; possibly TRBD1 for D (5 bases). The CDR3 is 16 residues long. Trimming shortened V by 0 bases and J by 0 bases, and 11 bases separated the two germline ends. CDR1 is SGHVS and CDR2 is FQNEAQ in the germline V gene. The CDR3 DNA sequence: TGTGCCAGCAGCTTAGCCGGGGGAGGGGTGAACACTGAAGCTTTCTTT. Protein sequence: CASSLAGGGVNTEAFF.

CDR3 DNA sequence: TGTGCCAGCAGCCCCAGGGGGGCTATGGTAATTGGGCACACTGAAGCTTTCTTT. It encodes CASSPRGAMVIGHTEAFF. The chain joins TRBV11-2 to TRBJ1-1; 7 bases are shared with TRBD1. The CDR3 spans 18 residues. CDR1 and CDR2 (germline): SGHAT, FQNNGV. The trim removed 5 bases at V and 3 bases at J, leaving 18 bases unmatched.

The rearrangement uses TRBV18 and TRBJ1-2, with D perhaps TRBD1 (5 bases). Looked up from germline, CDR1 is KGHSH and CDR2 is LQKENI. The CDR3 contains 14 residues. Trimming pared 3 bases from V and 4 bases from J, leaving 12 bases between. The chain's CDR3 is CASSPSDKSYGYTF. The CDR3 DNA follows: TGTGCCAGCTCACCTTCGGACAAGAGCTATGGCTACACCTTC.

The J gene is TRBJ2-1, the V gene TRBV5-1; TRBD2 matches 8 bases. This CDR3 region has 17 residues. J was trimmed by 0 bases and V by 0 bases; bases with no gene match: 5. The germline V gene encodes CDR1 SGHRS and CDR2 YFSETQ. The CDR3 loop reads CASSLEKRESSYNEQFF. In nucleotides, the CDR3 is TGCGCCAGCAGCTTGGAAAAGCGGGAGAGCTCCTACAATGAGCAGTTCTTC.

This clone has a single count. This sequence joins TRBV4-1 and TRBJ2-5, with D maybe TRBD1 (6 bases). Germline V gene lookup returns CDR1 MGHRA and CDR2 YSYEKL. The CDR3 is made up of 14 amino acids. V lost 3 bases and J 4 bases, leaving 12 bases between the germline ends. The CDR3 DNA reads TGCGCCAGCAGCCAGCCAGGGGCAGGAGAGACCCAGTACTTC. Translating it yields CASSQPGAGETQYF.

The chain is built from TRBV5-1 and TRBJ1-1; TRBD1 aligns across 7 bases. Trimming took 5 bases from V and 8 from J; bases not matched to a gene: 9. This CDR3 is 13 amino acids long. Germline CDR1 is SGHRS and CDR2 is YFSETQ. CDR3 sequence reads: CASSWDRNLEAFF. CDR3 sequence (DNA): TGCGCCAGCAGTTGGGACAGAAATTTAGAAGCTTTCTTT.

The chain employs TRBV3-1 (or the pseudogene TRBV3-2) and TRBJ2-7, with D tentatively TRBD1 (6 bases). Trimming stripped 4 bases from V and 3 bases from J, with 19 bases between. Per the germline V gene, CDR1 is LGHDT and CDR2 is YNNKEL (reference sequence). The CDR3 totals 16 residues. The CDR3 DNA sequence: TGTGCCAGCAGCCCCGCCGGGACACTAGGATTCTACGAGCAGTACTTC. Translating it yields CASSPAGTLGFYEQYF.

This chain uses TRBV6-5 with TRBJ2-2, with a possible D match to TRBD2 (5 bases). V shed 6 bases and J shed 3 bases, with 14 bases lying between them. Germline values: CDR1 MNHEY, CDR2 SVGAGI. The CDR3 is 15 amino acids. The CDR3 here is CASSSSKGDTGELFF. Written as DNA, the CDR3 is TGTGCCAGCAGCTCGTCGAAGGGAGACACCGGGGAGCTGTTTTTT.

The chain has TRBV5-1 and TRBJ2-1; D possibly corresponds to TRBD1 (6 bases). The CDR3 sequence is 15 residues long. The germline CDR1 and CDR2 sequences are SGHRS and YFSETQ. Trimming pared 2 bases from V and 6 bases from J, leaving 15 bases between. The CDR3 bases are TGCGCCAGCAGCTTAAAGGGGACACCCCCCAATGAGCAGTTCTTC. Amino acid sequence: CASSLKGTPPNEQFF. The whole variable domain, remainder taken from reference TRBV5-1 and TRBJ2-1, is KAGVTQTPRYLIKTRGQQVTLSCSPISGHRSVSWYQQTPGQGLQFLFEYFSETQRNKGNFPGRFSGRQFSNSRSEMNVSTLELGDSALYLCASSLKGTPPNEQFFGPGTRLTVL.

The rearrangement joins TRBV28 to TRBJ2-5; 7 bases fit TRBD1. With V trimmed by 3 bases and J by 2 bases, 9 bases remained unmatched. CDR3 length: 16 residues. Germline CDR1 is MDHEN and CDR2 is SYDVKM. The DNA for the CDR3 is TGTGCCAGCAGTTTTGCGGTGGGGACAGATCAAGAGACCCAGTACTTC. This codes for CASSFAVGTDQETQYF. Full variable domain (remainder filled in from reference TRBV28 and TRBJ2-5): DVKVTQSSRYLVKRTGEKVFLECVQDMDHENMFWYRQDPGLGLRLIYFSYDVKMKEKGDIPEGYSVSREKKERFSLILESASTNQTSMYLCASSFAVGTDQETQYFGPGTRLLVL.

The chain couples TRBV9 to TRBJ2-3, with TRBD2 matching 14 bases. This CDR3 region has 17 residues. The V segment lost 2 bases and the J segment 5 bases; nucleotides outside the gene matches: 7. Germline lookup yields CDR1 SGDLS and CDR2 YYNGEE. The CDR3 region has the DNA TGTGCCAGCAGCGTCGGACTAGCGGGGGGATTGGGAGATACGCAGTATTTT. Protein sequence: CASSVGLAGGLGDTQYF.

V gene TRBV5-4 combines with J gene TRBJ1-2; D call uncertain. The ends were cut back, 1 base at V and 4 bases at J, with 8 bases in the middle. This CDR3 comprises 13 residues. Germline CDR1 is SGHNT and CDR2 is YYREEE (reference sequence). The CDR3 sequence is CASSLSRFYGYTF. CDR3 DNA: TGTGCCAGCAGCTTGTCCAGATTCTATGGCTACACCTTC.

The V gene is TRBV19, the J gene TRBJ1-5; TRBD1 matches at 7 bases. The CDR3 consists of 15 residues. Unmatched junction bases numbered 14, after V lost 7 bases and J lost 8 bases. Germline V gene lookup returns CDR1 LNHDA and CDR2 SQIVND (reference sequence). The CDR3 here is CASNPTGISGEPQHF. Written as DNA, the CDR3 is TGTGCCAGTAACCCGACAGGGATTTCGGGGGAGCCCCAGCATTTT.

The rearrangement joins TRBV2 to TRBJ1-2; no reliable D call. Trimming left V 7 bases short and J 8 bases short, with 14 bases between. CDR1 and CDR2 (germline): SNHLY, FYNNEI. This CDR3 is 12 amino acids long. CDR3 protein: CASMESLRGYTF. The CDR3 DNA follows: TGTGCCAGCATGGAGTCTCTGAGGGGCTACACCTTC.